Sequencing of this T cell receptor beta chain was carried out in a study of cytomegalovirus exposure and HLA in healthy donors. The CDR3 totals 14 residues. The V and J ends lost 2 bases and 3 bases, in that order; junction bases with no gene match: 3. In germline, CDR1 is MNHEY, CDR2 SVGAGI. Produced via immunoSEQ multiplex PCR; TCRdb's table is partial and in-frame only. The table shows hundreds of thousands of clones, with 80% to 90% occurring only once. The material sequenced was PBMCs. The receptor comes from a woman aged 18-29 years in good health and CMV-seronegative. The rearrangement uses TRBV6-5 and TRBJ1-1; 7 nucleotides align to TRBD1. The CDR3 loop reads CASSYDRVDTEAFF. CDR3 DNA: TGTGCCAGCAGTTACGACAGGGTTGACACTGAAGCTTTCTTT.